This is a list of T cell receptor beta chains from one sample in a study of CD4 T cells in relation to SARS-CoV-2 and coronaviruses. Sequencing was performed with immunoSEQ multiplex PCR; in TCRdb, only in-frame clones are kept and a portion is missing. The sample carries 68,000 or so clones, 85% to 95% recorded once. The sample taken for sequencing was naive CD4+ T cells from PBMCs. The receptors originated from a human donor in good health. Each CDR3 is given with its conserved first and last residue. Each record gives: V gene, D gene, J gene, clone size, CDR3 DNA, CDR3 protein. D genes are given only for firm matches. Clone size appears in some rows only: once, few, many, or a class for an expanded clone.

TRBV5-1	.	TRBJ2-1	.	TGCGCCAGCAGGTCGCGGTGGGACTCCTACAATGAGCAGTTCTTC	CASRSRWDSYNEQFF
TRBV30	.	TRBJ1-4	.	TGTGCCTGGACGGAGCAGAATGAAAAACTGTTTTTT	CAWTEQNEKLFF
TRBV11-2	.	TRBJ2-7	.	TGTGCCAGCATGCCCACTCAGGGCCGCTACGAGCAGTACTTC	CASMPTQGRYEQYF
TRBV19	.	TRBJ1-1	.	TGTGCCAGTAGTATTCGCGCAGGGGCGGGGGCGAACACTGAAGCTTTCTTT	CASSIRAGAGANTEAFF
TRBV28	.	TRBJ1-4	.	TGTGCCAGCAGTGAACCGGGAACAACTAATGAAAAACTGTTTTTT	CASSEPGTTNEKLFF
TRBV6-5	.	TRBJ2-5	once	TGTGCCAGCATCGGGCAGCAAGAGACCCAGTACTTC	CASIGQQETQYF
TRBV9	TRBD1	TRBJ1-4	once	TGTGCCAGCAGCATCGGGACAGTGGAGGGTGAAAAACTGTTTTTT	CASSIGTVEGEKLFF
TRBV2	TRBD1	TRBJ1-4	once	TGTGCCAGCAGCGACAGGGATGAAAAACTGTTTTTT	CASSDRDEKLFF
TRBV28	.	TRBJ1-6	.	TGTGCCTTTAATAGGGAAACCTATAATTCACCCCTCCACTTT	CAFNRETYNSPLHF
TRBV5-1	TRBD1	TRBJ1-5	.	TGCGCCAGCAGCCAGGGACAGGGAACTCAGCCCCAGCATTTT	CASSQGQGTQPQHF
TRBV5-6	.	TRBJ2-1	.	TGTGCCAGCAGCTCATACAATGAGCAGTTCTTC	CASSSYNEQFF
TRBV7-8	.	TRBJ1-1	once	TGTGCCAGCACCTCTGCTTGGGGGCCCTCTCGAAGAGTCACTGAAGCTTTCTTT	CASTSAWGPSRRVTEAFF
TRBV28	TRBD1	TRBJ1-4	.	TGTGCCAGTAACCAATTTCCGGGACAGAATGAAAAACTGTTTTTT	CASNQFPGQNEKLFF
TRBV5-1	TRBD1	TRBJ2-1	.	TGCGCCAGCAGCTTGGTACCTACAGGGGGCATATATGAGCAGTTCTTC	CASSLVPTGGIYEQFF
TRBV24-1	.	TRBJ1-2	once	TGTGCCACCAGGGACAGTAACTATGGCTACACCTTC	CATRDSNYGYTF
TRBV9	TRBD1	TRBJ2-2	once	TGTGCCAGCAGCGTGGACAGGGTGGGCGGGGAGCTGTTTTTT	CASSVDRVGGELFF
TRBV7-3	.	TRBJ1-1	.	TGTGCCAGCAGCTTAATTGGGGTGGGGGGCACTGAAGCTTTCTTT	CASSLIGVGGTEAFF
TRBV7-9	.	TRBJ1-1	.	TGTGCCAGCAGCCCCGGGACGGTCACTGAAGCTTTCTTT	CASSPGTVTEAFF
TRBV10-3	.	TRBJ1-3	.	TGTGCCATCAGCGATAACAGGGTCTCTGGAAACACCATATATTTT	CAISDNRVSGNTIYF
TRBV28	.	TRBJ1-5	.	TGTGCCAGCAGTCGACTCTGGGGGAGTTGGAATCAGCCCCAGCATTTT	CASSRLWGSWNQPQHF
TRBV5-4	.	TRBJ1-6	.	TGTGCCAGCAGCTTGGGGGGACTCAGTTTTTTTTCACCCCTCCACTTT	CASSLGGLSFFSPLHF
TRBV10-3	TRBD1	TRBJ2-3	.	TGTGCCATCACTGGTCAGGGGGGCACAGATACGCAGTATTTT	CAITGQGGTDTQYF
TRBV19	TRBD1	TRBJ1-5	.	TGTGCCAGTAGTATAGGTTCAGGGGGTCAGCCCCAGCATTTT	CASSIGSGGQPQHF
TRBV15	.	TRBJ1-4	.	TGTGCCACCAGCAGGGGATTAGAGACGTGCTTT	CATSRGLETCF
TRBV11-2	.	TRBJ2-7	.	TGTGCCAGCAGCTTAGAGTGGGGCAGGACAAACTCCTACGAGCAGTACTTC	CASSLEWGRTNSYEQYF
TRBV5-1	.	TRBJ2-7	.	TGCGCCAGCAGCTTGTTAGCGGACTCCTACGAGCAGTACTTC	CASSLLADSYEQYF
TRBV9	TRBD1	TRBJ2-2	.	TGTGCCAGCAGCGTACAAACCCTCACAGGGGGGCAGAACACCGGGGAGCTGTTTTTT	CASSVQTLTGGQNTGELFF
TRBV9	.	TRBJ2-5	.	TGTGCCAGCAGCGTTAGCGCGGGGCCCCAAGAGACCCAGTACTTC	CASSVSAGPQETQYF
TRBV28	.	TRBJ1-5	.	TGTGCCAGCAGCGGGGGGTTCCGGGTTCAGCCCCAGCATTTT	CASSGGFRVQPQHF
TRBV6-6	TRBD1	TRBJ1-2	.	TGTGCCAGCAGTGGGGGACAGGCGAACTATGGCTACACCTTC	CASSGGQANYGYTF
TRBV18	TRBD1	TRBJ1-4	.	TGTGCCAGCTCACTCGGACAGGGTGAAAAACTGTTTTTT	CASSLGQGEKLFF
TRBV5-4	TRBD1	TRBJ1-2	.	TGTGCCAGCAGCACCGGGACAGAAGCTAACTATGGCTACACCTTC	CASSTGTEANYGYTF
TRBV5-5	TRBD2	TRBJ2-7	.	TGTGCCAGCAGCTTTGGACTAGCGGGCACCCTATTCGAGCAGTACTTC	CASSFGLAGTLFEQYF
TRBV18	TRBD2	TRBJ2-7	.	TGTGCCGGAAGCAGTTGGGCCGGGGGGGAGCAGTACTTC	CAGSSWAGGEQYF
TRBV5-1	.	TRBJ2-7	.	TGCGCCAGCAGCTATTACGACGCGGCGGGATCCGAGCAGTACTTC	CASSYYDAAGSEQYF
TRBV12-3/TRBV12-4	.	TRBJ1-2	.	TGTGCCAGCAGTCCTCTCATAAACTATGGCTACACCTTC	CASSPLINYGYTF
TRBV12-3/TRBV12-4	.	TRBJ2-3	.	TGTGCCAGCAGTCAGACAGATACGCAGTATTTT	CASSQTDTQYF
TRBV6-5	.	TRBJ1-2	.	TGTGCCAGCAGTACTTCTTACCGGGGCGTGAAAGGCTACACCTTC	CASSTSYRGVKGYTF
TRBV28	.	TRBJ2-1	.	TGTGCCAGCAGCCCTACAGGTCCTCTCTCCTACAATGAGCAGTTCTTC	CASSPTGPLSYNEQFF
TRBV7-9	TRBD1	TRBJ1-5	.	TGTGCCAGCAGCTCGCGTGACGGACAGGGCAATCAGCCCCAGCATTTT	CASSSRDGQGNQPQHF
TRBV6-5	TRBD2	TRBJ2-4	.	TGTGCCAGCAGGGGTTCGAATAGCGGGAGTCCCCTTCAGTACTTC	CASRGSNSGSPLQYF
TRBV3-1/TRBV3-2	.	TRBJ2-3	.	TGTGCCAGCAGCCCGAGAAGGGGTGGGACAGATACGCAGTATTTT	CASSPRRGGTDTQYF